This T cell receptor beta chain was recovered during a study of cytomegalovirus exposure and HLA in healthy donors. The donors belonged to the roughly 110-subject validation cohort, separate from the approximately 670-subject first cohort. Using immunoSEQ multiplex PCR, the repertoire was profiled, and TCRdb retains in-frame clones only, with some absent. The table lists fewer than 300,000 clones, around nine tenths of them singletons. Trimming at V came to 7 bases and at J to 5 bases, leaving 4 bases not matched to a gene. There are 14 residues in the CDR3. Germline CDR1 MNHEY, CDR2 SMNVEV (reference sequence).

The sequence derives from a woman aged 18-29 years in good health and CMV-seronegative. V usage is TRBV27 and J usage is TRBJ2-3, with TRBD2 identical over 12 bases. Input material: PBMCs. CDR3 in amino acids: CASTGLAGKDTQYF. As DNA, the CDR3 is TGTGCCAGCACGGGACTAGCGGGTAAAGATACGCAGTATTTT.